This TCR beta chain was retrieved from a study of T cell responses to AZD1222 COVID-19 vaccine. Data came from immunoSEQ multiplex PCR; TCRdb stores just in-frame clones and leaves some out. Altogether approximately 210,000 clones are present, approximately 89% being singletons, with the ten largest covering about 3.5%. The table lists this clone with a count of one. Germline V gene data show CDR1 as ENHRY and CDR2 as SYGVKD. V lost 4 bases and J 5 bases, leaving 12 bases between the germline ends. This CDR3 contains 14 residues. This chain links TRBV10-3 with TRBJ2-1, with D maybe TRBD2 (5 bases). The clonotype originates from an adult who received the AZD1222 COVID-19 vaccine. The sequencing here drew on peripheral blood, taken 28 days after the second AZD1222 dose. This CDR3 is CAISGRSWNNEQFF. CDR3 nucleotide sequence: TGTGCCATCAGTGGGAGGAGTTGGAACAATGAGCAGTTCTTC.